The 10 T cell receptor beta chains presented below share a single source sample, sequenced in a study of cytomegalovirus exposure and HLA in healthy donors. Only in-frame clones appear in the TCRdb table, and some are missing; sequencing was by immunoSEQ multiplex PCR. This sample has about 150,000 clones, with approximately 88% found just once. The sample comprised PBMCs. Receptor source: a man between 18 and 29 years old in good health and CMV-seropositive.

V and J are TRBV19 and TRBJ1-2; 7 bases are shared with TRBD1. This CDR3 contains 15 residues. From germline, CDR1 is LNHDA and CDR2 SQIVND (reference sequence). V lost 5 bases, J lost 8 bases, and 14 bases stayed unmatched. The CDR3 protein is CASSPISTGRFGYTF. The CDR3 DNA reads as TGTGCCAGTAGTCCCATTTCGACAGGGCGCTTCGGCTACACCTTC.

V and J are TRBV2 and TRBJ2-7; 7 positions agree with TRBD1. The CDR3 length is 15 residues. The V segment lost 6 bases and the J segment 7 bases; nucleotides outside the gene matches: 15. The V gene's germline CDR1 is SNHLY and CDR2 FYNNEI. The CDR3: CASSADDRVLHEQYF. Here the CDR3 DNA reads TGTGCCAGCAGCGCTGACGACAGGGTCCTGCATGAGCAGTACTTC.

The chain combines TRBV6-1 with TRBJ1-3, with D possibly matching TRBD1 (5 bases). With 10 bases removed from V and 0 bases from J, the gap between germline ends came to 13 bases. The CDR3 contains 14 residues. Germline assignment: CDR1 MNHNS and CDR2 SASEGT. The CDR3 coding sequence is TGTGCCACCAAGGCTACAGGCTCTGGAAACACCATATATTTT. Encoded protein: CATKATGSGNTIYF.

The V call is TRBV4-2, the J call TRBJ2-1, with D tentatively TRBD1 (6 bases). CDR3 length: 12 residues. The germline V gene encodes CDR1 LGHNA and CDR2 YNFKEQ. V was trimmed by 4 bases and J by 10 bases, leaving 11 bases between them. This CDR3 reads CASSPWGLEQFF. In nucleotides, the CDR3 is TGTGCCAGCAGCCCCTGGGGGCTAGAGCAGTTCTTC.

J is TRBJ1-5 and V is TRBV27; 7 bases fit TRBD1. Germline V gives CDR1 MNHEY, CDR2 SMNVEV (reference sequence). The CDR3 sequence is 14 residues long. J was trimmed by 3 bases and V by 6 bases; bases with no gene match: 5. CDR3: CASRRGTDNQPQHF. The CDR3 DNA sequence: TGTGCCAGCAGAAGAGGGACAGACAATCAGCCCCAGCATTTT.

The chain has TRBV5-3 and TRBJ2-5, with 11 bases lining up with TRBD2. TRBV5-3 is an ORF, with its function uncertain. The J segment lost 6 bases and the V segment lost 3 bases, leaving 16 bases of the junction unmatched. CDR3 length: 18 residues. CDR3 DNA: TGTGCCAGAAGCTCGCCGCTAGCGGGAGGAATCTTAACGAAGACCCAGTACTTC. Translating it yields CARSSPLAGGILTKTQYF.

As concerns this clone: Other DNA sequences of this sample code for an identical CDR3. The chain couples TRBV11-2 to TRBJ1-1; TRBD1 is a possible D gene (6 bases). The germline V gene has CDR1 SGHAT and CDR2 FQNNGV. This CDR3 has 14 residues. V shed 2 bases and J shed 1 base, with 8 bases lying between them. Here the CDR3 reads CASSLRGGNTEAFF. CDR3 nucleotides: TGTGCCAGCAGCTTAAGGGGGGGGAACACTGAAGCTTTCTTT.

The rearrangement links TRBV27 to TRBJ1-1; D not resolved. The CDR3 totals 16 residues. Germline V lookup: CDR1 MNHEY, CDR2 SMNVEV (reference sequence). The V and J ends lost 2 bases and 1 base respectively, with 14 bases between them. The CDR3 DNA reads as TGTGCCAGCAGTTTAGAGAGGGCGAGAGGGAACACTGAAGCTTTCTTT. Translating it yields CASSLERARGNTEAFF.

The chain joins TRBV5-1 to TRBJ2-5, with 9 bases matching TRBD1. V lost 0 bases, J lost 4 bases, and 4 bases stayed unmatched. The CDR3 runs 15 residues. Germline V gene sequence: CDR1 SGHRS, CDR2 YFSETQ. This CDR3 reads CASSLATGGGETQYF. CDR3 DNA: TGCGCCAGCAGCTTGGCCACAGGGGGCGGAGAGACCCAGTACTTC.

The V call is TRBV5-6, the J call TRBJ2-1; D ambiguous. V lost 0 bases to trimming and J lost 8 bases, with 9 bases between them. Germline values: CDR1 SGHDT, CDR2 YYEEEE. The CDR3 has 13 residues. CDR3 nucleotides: TGTGCCAGCAGCTTGGACATCCCCCATGAGCAGTTCTTC. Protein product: CASSLDIPHEQFF.